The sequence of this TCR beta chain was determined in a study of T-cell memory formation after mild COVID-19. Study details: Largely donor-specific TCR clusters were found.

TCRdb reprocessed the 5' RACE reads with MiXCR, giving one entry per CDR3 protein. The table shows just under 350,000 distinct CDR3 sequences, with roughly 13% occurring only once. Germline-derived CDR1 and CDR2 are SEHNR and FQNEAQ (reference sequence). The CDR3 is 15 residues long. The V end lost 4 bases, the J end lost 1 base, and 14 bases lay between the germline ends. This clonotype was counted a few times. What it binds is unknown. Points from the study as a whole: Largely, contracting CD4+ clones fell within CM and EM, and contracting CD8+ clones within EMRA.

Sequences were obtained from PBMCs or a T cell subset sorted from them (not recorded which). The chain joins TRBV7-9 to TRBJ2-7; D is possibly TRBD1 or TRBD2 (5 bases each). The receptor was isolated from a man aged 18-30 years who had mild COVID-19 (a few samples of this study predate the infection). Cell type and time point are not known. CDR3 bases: TGTGCCAGCAGCTCTGGAATGGGGGAGTCCTACGAGCAGTACTTC. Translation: CASSSGMGESYEQYF. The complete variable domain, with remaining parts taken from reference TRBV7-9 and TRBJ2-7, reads DTGVSQNPRHKITKRGQNVTFRCDPISEHNRLYWYRQTLGQGPEFLTYFQNEAQLEKSRLLSDRFSAERPKGSFSTLEIQRTEQGDSAMYLCASSSGMGESYEQYFGPGTRLTVT.